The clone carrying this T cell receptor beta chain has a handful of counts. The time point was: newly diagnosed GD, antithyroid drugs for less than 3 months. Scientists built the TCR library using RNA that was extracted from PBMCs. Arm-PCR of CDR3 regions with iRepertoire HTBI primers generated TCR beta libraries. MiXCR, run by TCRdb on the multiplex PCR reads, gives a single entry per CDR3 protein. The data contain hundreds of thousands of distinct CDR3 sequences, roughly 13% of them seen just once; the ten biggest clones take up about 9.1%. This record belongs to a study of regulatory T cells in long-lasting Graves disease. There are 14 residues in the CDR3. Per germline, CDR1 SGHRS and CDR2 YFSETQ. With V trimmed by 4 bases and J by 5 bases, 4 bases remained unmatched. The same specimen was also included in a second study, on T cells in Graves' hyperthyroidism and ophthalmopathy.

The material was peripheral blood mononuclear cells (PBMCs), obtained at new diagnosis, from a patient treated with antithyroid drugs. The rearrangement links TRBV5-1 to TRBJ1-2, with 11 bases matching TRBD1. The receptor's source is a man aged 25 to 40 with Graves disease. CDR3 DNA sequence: TGCGCCAGCAGCACGGACAGGGGGCTTTATGGCTACACCTTC. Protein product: CASSTDRGLYGYTF.